Included here is one T cell receptor (beta chain) sequence, with context. This sample stems from a study of identical twins. TCRdb reprocessed the 5' RACE reads with MiXCR, giving one entry per CDR3 protein. The table includes about 430,000 distinct CDR3 sequences, around 20% detected once. CDR1 is SGHRS and CDR2 is YFSETQ in the germline V gene. This CDR3 contains 14 residues. Trimming took 2 bases from V and 8 from J; bases not matched to a gene: 7. Sequencing was carried out using naive T cells sorted from blood. The rearrangement links TRBV5-1 to TRBJ2-1; 7 bases map to TRBD2. The clonotype comes from a man aged 50-60 years in good health. In nucleotides, the CDR3 is TGCGCCAGCAGCTTTAACGGGAGGCTCGATGAGCAGTTCTTC. Translating gives CASSFNGRLDEQFF.